The clone carrying this T cell receptor beta chain was seen at least ten times. V was pared by 0 bases and J by 1 base, with 16 bases between. The CDR3 extends over 17 amino acids. CDR1 is SGDLS, CDR2 YYNGEE, per germline. This specimen belongs to a study of CD8 T cells in ankylosing spondylitis. TCRdb analysed the 5' RACE reads with MiXCR anew, one entry per CDR3 protein. The sample lists approximately 13,000 distinct CDR3 sequences; roughly 3% were seen once. The source material was blood, either unsorted or a sorted T cell fraction (not recorded which). This TCR came from a male donor with ankylosing spondylitis or in good health (not recorded which). The genes are TRBV9 and TRBJ2-5; weak D call: TRBD1 (5 bases). CDR3: CASSVAPLGALQETQYF. In nucleotides, the CDR3 is TGTGCCAGCAGCGTAGCTCCCCTAGGGGCGCTCCAAGAGACCCAGTACTTC.